The 21 T cell receptor beta chains listed next were all sequenced from one sample in a study of shared clonotypes between healthy human individuals. Only in-frame clones appear in the TCRdb table, and some are missing; sequencing was by immunoSEQ multiplex PCR. The sample contains about 480,000 clones, roughly 85% of which appear only once. The specimen was PBMCs. The receptors stem from a woman aged 40 to 49 in good health. Some clones in this sample may be carry-over from other donors' samples.

This chain uses TRBV6-5 with TRBJ1-3, with TRBD1 as a possible D gene (6 bases). Germline CDR1 and CDR2: MNHEY and SVGAGI. The CDR3 contains 13 residues. With 9 bases removed from V and 9 bases from J, the gap between germline ends came to 18 bases. The CDR3 loop reads CARIRTAHCTIYF. The CDR3 nucleotides read TGTGCCAGAATCCGGACAGCTCACTGCACCATATATTTT.

The rearrangement joins TRBV28 to TRBJ2-5; 8 nucleotides match TRBD1. This CDR3 is built from 13 residues. Germline V gene lookup returns CDR1 MDHEN and CDR2 SYDVKM. V shed 6 bases and J 5 bases; nucleotides not matched to a gene: 5. The CDR3 DNA follows: TGTGCCAGCAGACGGACAGGGTCCGAGACCCAGTACTTC. This codes for CASRRTGSETQYF.

This chain connects TRBV7-2 to TRBJ2-6; the D is unclear. Deletions cut 1 base from V and 1 base from J, with 5 bases between. Germline values: CDR1 SGHTA, CDR2 FQGNSA. This CDR3 is built from 15 residues. The CDR3 sequence: CASSLVGSGANVLTF. The CDR3 region has the DNA TGTGCCAGCAGCTTAGTCGGGTCTGGGGCCAACGTCCTGACTTTC.

This clone was seen ten or more times. Written as DNA, the CDR3 is TGTGCCAGCAGCCCTAGCGGGTTGAGCTCCTACGAGCAGTACTTC. Its protein is CASSPSGLSSYEQYF. This rearrangement joins TRBV7-9 to TRBJ2-7, with 8 nucleotides matching TRBD2. The CDR3 is 15 residues long. V was pared by 5 bases and J by 0 bases, with 6 bases of the junction left unmatched. Looked up from germline, CDR1 is SEHNR and CDR2 is FQNEAQ (reference sequence). The entire variable domain, with the rest obtained from reference TRBV7-9 and TRBJ2-7, is as follows: DTGVSQNPRHKITKRGQNVTFRCDPISEHNRLYWYRQTLGQGPEFLTYFQNEAQLEKSRLLSDRFSAERPKGSFSTLEIQRTEQGDSAMYLCASSPSGLSSYEQYFGPGTRLTVT.

This sequence joins TRBV6-5 and TRBJ2-1; 11 nucleotides agree with TRBD2. The J segment lost 9 bases and the V segment lost 6 bases, leaving 10 bases of the junction unmatched. From germline, CDR1 is MNHEY and CDR2 SVGAGI. The CDR3 sequence is 15 residues long. CDR3 region: CASRKTSGNSGEQFF. The CDR3 DNA sequence: TGTGCCAGCAGAAAGACTAGCGGGAACTCAGGTGAGCAGTTCTTC.

This chain joins TRBV19 and TRBJ2-2, with 8 bases aligning to TRBD1. CDR1 LNHDA and CDR2 SQIVND come from the germline V gene (reference sequence). Trimming cost V 4 bases and J 6 bases; bases outside gene matches: 7. This CDR3 region has 15 residues. CDR3 residues: CASSRTGWLAGELFF. The CDR3 DNA is TGTGCCAGTAGTAGGACAGGGTGGTTGGCCGGGGAGCTGTTTTTT.

The rearrangement links TRBV7-2 to TRBJ2-7; D is uncertain. Germline CDR1 SGHTA, CDR2 FQGNSA. V was shortened by 0 bases and J by 7 bases, with 13 bases between the two germline ends. The CDR3 is made up of 14 amino acids. The CDR3 sequence: CASSLAITPREQYF. In nucleotides, the CDR3 is TGTGCCAGCAGCTTAGCCATCACCCCTAGGGAGCAGTACTTC.

The table lists this clone with a count of one. The chain links TRBV7-2 to TRBJ2-3; 8 bases fit TRBD2. The J segment lost 4 bases and the V segment lost 4 bases, leaving 10 bases of the junction unmatched. Germline V gene sequence: CDR1 SGHTA, CDR2 FQGNSA. This CDR3 is built from 16 residues. DNA for the CDR3: TGTGCCAGCAGCTCCTCGGCTAGCGGGTTTGCAGATACGCAGTATTTT. Its translation is CASSSSASGFADTQYF.

V and J are TRBV5-5 and TRBJ2-4, with D uncertain. CDR1 is SGHKS, CDR2 YYEKEE, per germline (reference sequence). The CDR3 spans 16 residues. The V and J ends lost 0 bases and 1 base respectively, with 11 bases between them. The CDR3 DNA sequence: TGTGCCAGCAGCTTGGACGGACGGAGTGCCAAAAACATTCAGTACTTC. Amino acid sequence: CASSLDGRSAKNIQYF.

V gene TRBV10-3 combines with J gene TRBJ1-1, with 7 bases that match TRBD1. This CDR3 comprises 13 residues. Germline V gives CDR1 ENHRY, CDR2 SYGVKD. The V segment lost 7 bases and the J segment 1 base; nucleotides outside the gene matches: 3. The CDR3 reads CAITGQSNTEAFF. DNA of the CDR3: TGTGCCATCACGGGACAGTCGAACACTGAAGCTTTCTTT.

V is TRBV10-2 and J is TRBJ2-1, with a weak D call TRBD2 (5 bases). This CDR3 contains 17 residues. The germline V and J ends were trimmed by 6 bases and 0 bases, with 18 bases remaining between them. Germline CDR1 is WSHSY and CDR2 is SAAADI. The CDR3 DNA follows: TGCGCCAGCAGCCGGGGTTCGGCGGCAAGCTCCTACAATGAGCAGTTCTTC. Protein sequence: CASSRGSAASSYNEQFF.

The V gene is TRBV19, the J gene TRBJ1-4, with 7 bases fitting TRBD1. Per germline, CDR1 LNHDA and CDR2 SQIVND (reference sequence). The CDR3 covers 14 residues. V gave up 4 bases and J gave up 8 bases; unmatched junction bases: 7. The CDR3 protein is CASSTPGTEEKLFF. The CDR3, as DNA: TGTGCCAGTAGTACCCCCGGGACAGAAGAAAAACTGTTTTTT.

In this sample, this clone turned up once. The rearrangement uses TRBV19 and TRBJ1-1; weak D call: TRBD1 (6 bases). Trimming left V 7 bases short and J 1 base short, with 22 bases between. Germline lookup yields CDR1 LNHDA and CDR2 SQIVND (reference sequence). This CDR3 contains 17 residues. The CDR3 sequence: CASTSPRGARGNTEAFF. The CDR3 region has the DNA TGTGCCAGTACCAGCCCCCGGGGGGCGCGGGGGAACACTGAAGCTTTCTTT.

This chain uses TRBV5-1 with TRBJ1-4; D is unclear. Germline CDR1 reads SGHRS; CDR2 reads YFSETQ. The CDR3 sequence is 14 residues long. V gave up 0 bases and J gave up 3 bases, with 6 bases separating them. CDR3 DNA sequence: TGCGCCAGCAGCTTGGTGGGGTCTAATGAAAAACTGTTTTTT. It translates to CASSLVGSNEKLFF.

The V call is TRBV4-2, the J call TRBJ1-4, with a tentative D call TRBD1 (6 bases). The V and J ends lost 0 bases and 7 bases respectively, with 12 bases between them. The CDR3 consists of 15 residues. Looked up from germline, CDR1 is LGHNA and CDR2 is YNFKEQ. The DNA for the CDR3 is TGTGCCAGCAGCCAAGAAGGCGGGGGCGGTGAAAAACTGTTTTTT. Amino acids: CASSQEGGGGEKLFF.

The chain joins TRBV28 to TRBJ2-1; D gene uncertain. The V end lost 11 bases, the J end lost 0 bases, and 14 bases lay between the germline ends. Looked up from germline, CDR1 is MDHEN and CDR2 is SYDVKM. There are 14 residues in the CDR3. The CDR3 loop reads CASSTPISYNEQFF. The CDR3 DNA reads as TGTGCCTCGTCGACTCCGATCTCCTACAATGAGCAGTTCTTC.

This clone was seen a handful of times. This chain uses TRBV6-1 with TRBJ2-3; D perhaps matches TRBD1 (6 bases). The CDR3 runs to 15 residues. Trimming removed 3 bases from V and 0 bases from J, with 10 bases in between. Looked up from germline, CDR1 is MNHNS and CDR2 is SASEGT. The DNA of the CDR3 is TGTGCCAGCAGTGATTGGGACAAAAGCACAGATACGCAGTATTTT. Its translation is CASSDWDKSTDTQYF.

The rearrangement joins TRBV7-6 to TRBJ2-7; 9 positions match TRBD1. Looked up from germline, CDR1 is SGHVS and CDR2 is FNYEAQ. Trimming cost V 1 base and J 2 bases; bases outside gene matches: 0. The CDR3 has 14 residues. CDR3 nucleotides: TGTGCCAGCAGCTTAGGGACAGGGGCCTACGAGCAGTACTTC. Its translation: CASSLGTGAYEQYF.

With respect to this clone: No conserved phenylalanine or tryptophan is present at the end of the CDR3, so a read error is the likely explanation. The chain joins TRBV29-1 to TRBJ2-3; TRBD1 matches at 8 bases. The CDR3 consists of 14 residues. V shed 3 bases, J shed 1 base, and the junction held 3 bases outside the gene matches. Germline CDR1 and CDR2: SQVTM and ANQGSEA. The CDR3 coding sequence is TGCAGCGTTGACAGGGGGCTCGGCACAGATACGCAGTATCTT. This translates into CSVDRGLGTDTQYL.

The chain has TRBV6-5 and TRBJ2-1; TRBD2 aligns across 7 bases. Germline values: CDR1 MNHEY, CDR2 SVGAGI. The V gene end was trimmed by 2 bases and the J gene end by 6 bases; junction bases not matched to a gene: 7. The CDR3 extends over 15 amino acids. Here the CDR3 DNA reads TGTGCCAGCAGTTACGTGGCGGGAGTTGGCAATGAGCAGTTCTTC. Its protein is CASSYVAGVGNEQFF.

The chain uses TRBV10-2 and TRBJ2-7; weak D call: TRBD2 (6 bases). Trimming pared 0 bases from V and 2 bases from J, leaving 14 bases between. Germline CDR1 is WSHSY and CDR2 is SAAADI. CDR3 size: 16 residues. Here the CDR3 DNA reads TGCGCCAGCAGTGAGTCATTGGGGACTCTTGCCTACGAGCAGTACTTC. Protein sequence: CASSESLGTLAYEQYF.